The table lists the clone carrying this T cell receptor (beta chain) with a count of one. The entry originates in a study of blood T cell repertoires in COVID-19. The CDR3 loop spans 14 amino acids. With 1 base removed from V and 2 bases from J, the gap between germline ends came to 8 bases. Germline CDR1 reads SGHRS; CDR2 reads YFSETQ. Libraries were prepared by immunoSEQ multiplex PCR; TCRdb keeps only in-frame clonotypes and omits some of them. The sample records 200,000 or so clones, 80% being singletons. Material for sequencing was peripheral blood. The sequence derives from an older woman with acute or convalescent COVID-19. J is TRBJ2-3 and V is TRBV5-1; D unclear. DNA for the CDR3: TGCGCCAGCAGCTTGTACGACTCCACAGATACGCAGTATTTT. This sequence encodes CASSLYDSTDTQYF.